Listed below are T cell receptor beta chains from one sample, sequenced in a study of cytomegalovirus exposure and HLA in healthy donors. Sequenced by immunoSEQ multiplex PCR; TCRdb stores in-frame clones only, minus some. This table holds under 200,000 clones, about 90% found once. Input material: PBMCs. The receptors were sampled from a man younger than 35 in good health and CMV-seropositive. Each CDR3 is given with its conserved first and last residue. D genes are given only for firm matches. Clone size is given for some rows only: seen once, a few or many times, or a class if the clone is expanded.

size	D	J	V	DNA	CDR3
-	TRBD1	TRBJ2-4	TRBV29-1	TGCAGCGTTGAAGAGGGACAGTATCAGTACTTC	CSVEEGQYQYF
-	-	TRBJ1-4	TRBV4-2	TGTGCCAGCAGCCAGGTGGCGAGGCGGAGGGGTGATGAAAAACTGTTTTTT	CASSQVARRRGDEKLFF
-	-	TRBJ2-5	TRBV6-5	TGTGCCAGCAGTACAGGTGTTGGGCAACAAGAGACCCAGTACTTC	CASSTGVGQQETQYF
-	TRBD2	TRBJ2-7	TRBV5-1	TGCGCCAGCAGCTTGCTAGCGGGAACGACCAACGAGCAGTACTTC	CASSLLAGTTNEQYF
-	-	TRBJ2-5	TRBV7-8	TGTGCCAGCAGCTCGACCCGTGGACTACGGGAGACCCAGTACTTC	CASSSTRGLRETQYF
-	-	TRBJ2-1	TRBV7-9	TGTGCCAGCAGCTCGAGACTGAAGTACAATGAGCAGTTCTTC	CASSSRLKYNEQFF
-	-	TRBJ1-3	TRBV1	TGCACCAGCAGCCAAAGACTGGGGGAGGTAGGGTGGAACACCATATATTTT	CTSSQRLGEVGWNTIYF
once	-	TRBJ1-1	TRBV6-5	TGTGCCAGCAGTTACGGGGCAGACATGAACACTGAAGCTTTCTTT	CASSYGADMNTEAFF
-	TRBD2	TRBJ2-1	TRBV14	TGTGCCAGCAGCCAGATCGGGAGGGCGTCCTACAATGAGCAGTTCTTC	CASSQIGRASYNEQFF
-	TRBD1	TRBJ1-5	TRBV25-1	TGTGCCAGCAGTGAGACAGGGCGGAATCAGCCCCAGCATTTT	CASSETGRNQPQHF
-	-	TRBJ2-3	TRBV9	TGTGCCAGCAGCCCCAGACGAAGACAGGGCACAGATACGCAGTATTTT	CASSPRRRQGTDTQYF
-	TRBD1	TRBJ1-2	TRBV25-1	TGTGCCAGCGGAACCAGGGGGAACTATGGCTACACCTTC	CASGTRGNYGYTF
-	-	TRBJ2-7	TRBV28	TGTGCCAGCAGCCAAATAATAACAGGGAACCACGAGCAGTACTTC	CASSQIITGNHEQYF
once	TRBD1	TRBJ1-1	TRBV5-1	TGCGCCAGCAGCATAGACAGGGTAACTGAAGCTTTCTTT	CASSIDRVTEAFF